Following are 2 T cell receptor beta chains from one sample sequenced in a study of molecular identifiers for immune sequencing clone quantification listed by TCRdb under 2018. Libraries were built with PCR. The sample was run on a NextSeq 500. The public reads were reprocessed in TCRdb via fastp at Q25 and MiXCR, keeping in-frame beta chains. Rows are unified per CDR3 protein, each entry keeping the most common DNA and genes. The sample table holds approximately 320,000 distinct CDR3 sequences, of which about 23% were seen once. 0.65% to 0.95% of the sample goes to the ten largest clones. The material sequenced was naive CD8+ T cells from blood, with Jurkat cell RNA spiked in. This sample's cell subset or site label indicates: FACS-sorted CD8+CD4-CCR7+CD45RA+ naive T cells. These receptors were collected from a human donor in good health. Some libraries in this study had Jurkat cell RNA spiked in.

The chain combines TRBV4-1 with TRBJ1-1; TRBD1 is a possible D gene (5 bases). Trimming took off 2 bases at V and 3 bases at J, with 19 bases between the two ends. The CDR3 has 17 residues. The germline gives CDR1 MGHRA, CDR2 YSYEKL. CDR3 bases: TGCGCCAGCAGCCAAATCGGTGCAGGGCAAGGGGACACTGAAGCTTTCTTT. As protein: CASSQIGAGQGDTEAFF.

This clonotype has ten or more counts. The chain has TRBV5-4 and TRBJ2-7; D gene unclear. CDR1 is SGHNT and CDR2 is YYREEE in the germline V gene (reference sequence). The length of the CDR3 is 13 residues. V lost 4 bases and J lost 0, with 8 bases in between. The CDR3 DNA reads TGTGCCAGCAGCCTAGACATCTCCTACGAGCAGTACTTC. It specifies CASSLDISYEQYF.